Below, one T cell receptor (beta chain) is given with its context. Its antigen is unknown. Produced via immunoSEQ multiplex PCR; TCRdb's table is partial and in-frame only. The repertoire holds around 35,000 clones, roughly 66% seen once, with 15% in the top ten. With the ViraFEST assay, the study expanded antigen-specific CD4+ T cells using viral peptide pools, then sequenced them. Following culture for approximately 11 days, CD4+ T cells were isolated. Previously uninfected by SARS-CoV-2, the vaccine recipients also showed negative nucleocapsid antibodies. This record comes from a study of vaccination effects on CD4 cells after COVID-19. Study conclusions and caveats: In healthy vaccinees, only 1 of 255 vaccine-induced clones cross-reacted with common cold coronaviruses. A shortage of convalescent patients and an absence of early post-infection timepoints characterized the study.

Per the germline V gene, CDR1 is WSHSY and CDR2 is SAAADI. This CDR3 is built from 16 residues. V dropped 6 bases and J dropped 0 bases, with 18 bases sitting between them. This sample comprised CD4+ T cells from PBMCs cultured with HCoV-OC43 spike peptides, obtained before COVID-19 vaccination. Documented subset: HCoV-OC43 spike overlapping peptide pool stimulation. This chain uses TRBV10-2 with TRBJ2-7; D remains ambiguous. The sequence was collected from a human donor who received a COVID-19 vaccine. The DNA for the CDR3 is TGCGCCAGCAGCGAAACCCTAACCTTTAGCTCCTACGAGCAGTACTTC. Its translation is CASSETLTFSSYEQYF.